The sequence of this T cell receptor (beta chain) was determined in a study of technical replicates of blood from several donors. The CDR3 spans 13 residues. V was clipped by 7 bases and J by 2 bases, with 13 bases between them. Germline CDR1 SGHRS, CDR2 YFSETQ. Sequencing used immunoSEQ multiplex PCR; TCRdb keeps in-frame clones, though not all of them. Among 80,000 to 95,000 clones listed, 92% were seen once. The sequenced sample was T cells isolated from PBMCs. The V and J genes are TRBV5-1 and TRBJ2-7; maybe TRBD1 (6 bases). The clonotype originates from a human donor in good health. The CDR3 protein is CASCRDKPYEQYF. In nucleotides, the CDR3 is TGCGCCAGCTGCCGGGACAAGCCCTACGAGCAGTACTTC.